Listed below are T cell receptor beta chains from one sample, sequenced in a study of blood T cell repertoires in COVID-19. Clones were sequenced by immunoSEQ multiplex PCR, and TCRdb holds only the in-frame ones, with some missing. The sample shows 200,000 to 300,000 clones, roughly 91% of them seen only once. The sequenced material came from PBMCs or T cells enriched from blood (not recorded which). Receptors originate from a woman in her twenties or thirties with acute COVID-19. CDR3s include the opening cysteine and the closing phenylalanine or tryptophan. Each record gives: J gene, V gene, D gene, clone size, CDR3 protein, CDR3 DNA. A D gene is named only where the DNA matches it firmly. The size entry is marked missing in some rows and otherwise reads once, few, many or a size class.

J gene: TRBJ1-5; V gene: TRBV4-1; D gene: .; clone size: .; CDR3 protein: CASSQEGGSNQPQHF; CDR3 DNA: TGCGCCAGCAGCCAAGAAGGAGGCAGCAATCAGCCCCAGCATTTT
J gene: TRBJ1-1; V gene: TRBV9; D gene: TRBD1; clone size: .; CDR3 protein: CASSPTGLNTEAFF; CDR3 DNA: TGTGCCAGCAGCCCGACAGGGTTGAACACTGAAGCTTTCTTT
J gene: TRBJ1-1; V gene: TRBV7-2; D gene: TRBD1; clone size: once; CDR3 protein: CASSYLGQGNTEAFF; CDR3 DNA: TGTGCCAGCAGCTACTTGGGACAGGGTAACACTGAAGCTTTCTTT
J gene: TRBJ1-2; V gene: TRBV29-1; D gene: .; clone size: .; CDR3 protein: CSVGGPETNYGYTF; CDR3 DNA: TGCAGCGTTGGGGGGCCGGAGACTAACTATGGCTACACCTTC
J gene: TRBJ1-1; V gene: TRBV6-5; D gene: .; clone size: .; CDR3 protein: CASSQGTTEAFF; CDR3 DNA: TGTGCCAGCTCCCAGGGGACCACTGAAGCTTTCTTT
J gene: TRBJ1-2; V gene: TRBV19; D gene: TRBD1; clone size: .; CDR3 protein: CARGCRTGHGGYTF; CDR3 DNA: TGTGCCCGGGGGTGCCGGACAGGGCACGGGGGCTACACCTTC
J gene: TRBJ1-1; V gene: TRBV20-1; D gene: TRBD1; clone size: .; CDR3 protein: CSASRDREVPNTEAFF; CDR3 DNA: TGCAGTGCTAGTCGCGACAGGGAGGTCCCTAACACTGAAGCTTTCTTT
J gene: TRBJ2-3; V gene: TRBV28; D gene: TRBD2; clone size: .; CDR3 protein: CASSPGGASTDTQYF; CDR3 DNA: TGTGCCAGCAGTCCCGGGGGGGCAAGCACAGATACGCAGTATTTT
J gene: TRBJ2-5; V gene: TRBV6-5; D gene: .; clone size: .; CDR3 protein: CASSYEATLETQYF; CDR3 DNA: TGTGCCAGCAGTTACGAGGCCACCCTGGAGACCCAGTACTTC
J gene: TRBJ1-5; V gene: TRBV7-9; D gene: .; clone size: .; CDR3 protein: CASSLGSHTSFNQPQHF; CDR3 DNA: TGTGCCAGCAGCTTAGGCTCTCACACATCGTTCAATCAGCCCCAGCATTTT
J gene: TRBJ1-2; V gene: TRBV28; D gene: .; clone size: .; CDR3 protein: CASSLSTPPYGYTF; CDR3 DNA: TGTGCCAGCAGTTTGAGTACCCCGCCCTATGGCTACACCTTC
J gene: TRBJ1-4; V gene: TRBV19; D gene: .; clone size: .; CDR3 protein: CASSILEGGEKLFF; CDR3 DNA: TGTGCCAGTAGTATTTTGGAGGGCGGCGAAAAACTGTTTTTT
J gene: TRBJ1-2; V gene: TRBV4-1; D gene: .; clone size: .; CDR3 protein: CASSQSQVNYGYTF; CDR3 DNA: TGCGCCAGCAGCCAGTCACAGGTTAACTATGGCTACACCTTC
J gene: TRBJ1-2; V gene: TRBV28; D gene: .; clone size: .; CDR3 protein: CASSPTGGVWGYTF; CDR3 DNA: TGTGCCAGCAGTCCTACCGGGGGGGTCTGGGGCTACACCTTC
J gene: TRBJ2-7; V gene: TRBV18; D gene: .; clone size: .; CDR3 protein: CASSLNPWRVYEQYF; CDR3 DNA: TGTGCCAGCTCACTAAACCCCTGGCGGGTCTACGAGCAGTACTTC
J gene: TRBJ1-3; V gene: TRBV3-1/TRBV3-2; D gene: .; clone size: .; CDR3 protein: CASSQFVEGNTIYF; CDR3 DNA: TGTGCCAGCAGCCAATTCGTGGAGGGAAACACCATATATTTT
J gene: TRBJ2-1; V gene: TRBV19; D gene: .; clone size: few; CDR3 protein: CASGRHRGGARTNNEQFF; CDR3 DNA: TGTGCCAGTGGCCGACACAGAGGGGGGGCCCGAACAAACAATGAGCAGTTCTTC
J gene: TRBJ2-2; V gene: TRBV30; D gene: TRBD1; clone size: few; CDR3 protein: CAWSADRGRVGELFF; CDR3 DNA: TGTGCCTGGAGTGCCGACAGGGGGCGCGTAGGGGAGCTGTTTTTT
J gene: TRBJ1-3; V gene: TRBV24-1; D gene: TRBD1; clone size: .; CDR3 protein: CATTGQGAENTIYF; CDR3 DNA: TGTGCCACCACCGGACAGGGAGCTGAAAACACCATATATTTT
J gene: TRBJ1-1; V gene: TRBV2; D gene: .; clone size: .; CDR3 protein: CASISYGYTEAFF; CDR3 DNA: TGTGCCAGCATCAGCTACGGGTACACTGAAGCTTTCTTT
J gene: TRBJ2-5; V gene: TRBV2; D gene: TRBD1; clone size: .; CDR3 protein: CASRDRGETQYF; CDR3 DNA: TGTGCCAGCCGGGACAGGGGGGAGACCCAGTACTTC
J gene: TRBJ2-3; V gene: TRBV5-1; D gene: TRBD1; clone size: .; CDR3 protein: CASSLGTGFPDTQYF; CDR3 DNA: TGCGCCAGCAGCTTAGGGACAGGGTTTCCAGATACGCAGTATTTT
J gene: TRBJ1-3; V gene: TRBV29-1; D gene: TRBD1; clone size: .; CDR3 protein: CGMGQTFSTIYF; CDR3 DNA: TGCGGCATGGGACAGACTTTCAGCACCATATATTTT
J gene: TRBJ2-1; V gene: TRBV19; D gene: TRBD2; clone size: .; CDR3 protein: CASSNGGSYNEQFF; CDR3 DNA: TGTGCCAGTAGTAACGGGGGGTCTTACAATGAGCAGTTCTTC
J gene: TRBJ1-4; V gene: TRBV28; D gene: TRBD1; clone size: .; CDR3 protein: CASSPPGTAINEKLFF; CDR3 DNA: TGTGCCAGCAGTCCCCCCGGGACAGCAATTAATGAAAAACTGTTTTTT
J gene: TRBJ2-7; V gene: TRBV5-4; D gene: TRBD1; clone size: .; CDR3 protein: CASNQPGQGDEQYF; CDR3 DNA: TGTGCCAGCAACCAACCGGGACAGGGGGACGAGCAGTACTTC
J gene: TRBJ2-1; V gene: TRBV10-1; D gene: .; clone size: .; CDR3 protein: CASSDQGPGQFF; CDR3 DNA: TGCGCCAGCAGTGATCAGGGCCCGGGGCAGTTCTTC
J gene: TRBJ1-2; V gene: TRBV18; D gene: .; clone size: .; CDR3 protein: CASSPLVGQIYGYTF; CDR3 DNA: TGTGCCAGCTCACCTCTCGTCGGACAAATCTATGGCTACACCTTC
J gene: TRBJ1-1; V gene: TRBV27; D gene: TRBD1; clone size: few; CDR3 protein: CASSLISTGVEANTEAFF; CDR3 DNA: TGTGCCAGCAGTTTAATTTCAACAGGGGTCGAAGCGAACACTGAAGCTTTCTTT
J gene: TRBJ2-1; V gene: TRBV6-5; D gene: TRBD1; clone size: .; CDR3 protein: CASSRDSFFRNEQFF; CDR3 DNA: TGTGCCAGCAGTCGGGACAGCTTCTTTAGGAATGAGCAGTTCTTC
J gene: TRBJ2-3; V gene: TRBV11-2; D gene: TRBD2; clone size: .; CDR3 protein: CASSQRLAGGYTDTQYF; CDR3 DNA: TGTGCCAGCAGCCAACGACTAGCGGGGGGATACACAGATACGCAGTATTTT
J gene: TRBJ2-5; V gene: TRBV7-2; D gene: TRBD2; clone size: .; CDR3 protein: CASSRWSGGAFRQETQYF; CDR3 DNA: TGTGCCAGCAGCCGTTGGAGCGGGGGGGCTTTTCGACAAGAGACCCAGTACTTC
J gene: TRBJ1-2; V gene: TRBV19; D gene: .; clone size: once; CDR3 protein: CASSPVGGAPYGYTF; CDR3 DNA: TGTGCCAGTAGCCCCGTAGGAGGCGCGCCCTATGGCTACACCTTC
J gene: TRBJ2-7; V gene: TRBV18; D gene: .; clone size: .; CDR3 protein: CASSPTRTAYEQYF; CDR3 DNA: TGTGCCAGCTCACCTACTAGGACTGCCTACGAGCAGTACTTC
J gene: TRBJ1-1; V gene: TRBV2; D gene: .; clone size: .; CDR3 protein: CASSRTANTEAFF; CDR3 DNA: TGTGCCAGCAGCAGAACAGCGAACACTGAAGCTTTCTTT
J gene: TRBJ2-7; V gene: TRBV4-1; D gene: TRBD1; clone size: .; CDR3 protein: CASSQRQGAYEQYF; CDR3 DNA: TGCGCCAGCAGCCAGCGACAGGGTGCCTACGAGCAGTACTTC
J gene: TRBJ1-5; V gene: TRBV4-1; D gene: TRBD1; clone size: .; CDR3 protein: CASSQAPPGQNPQPQHF; CDR3 DNA: TGCGCCAGCAGCCAAGCCCCTCCGGGACAGAATCCACAGCCCCAGCATTTT